Below, one T cell receptor beta chain is given with its context. This sample is part of a study of T cell clones after liver transplantation. This CDR3 spans 15 amino acids. Germline CDR1 reads LGHNA; CDR2 reads YNFKEQ. With 4 bases removed from V and 4 bases from J, the gap between germline ends came to 13 bases. TCRdb's copy holds only in-frame clones and misses some; the assay was immunoSEQ multiplex PCR. This sample yields roughly 40,000 clones, of which around 84% are seen a single time; 2% to 2.5% belongs to the top ten. The sample in question was CD4+ T cells from blood, obtained 24 months after liver transplant. The chain uses TRBV4-2 and TRBJ2-2; a possible D gene is TRBD1 (6 bases). This clonotype was sampled from a human patient who received a liver transplant. The graft donor may have given rise to some T cells. This CDR3 is CASSRRTDTTGELFF. CDR3 nucleotide sequence: TGTGCCAGCAGCCGTCGGACAGACACCACCGGGGAGCTGTTTTTT.